The present T cell receptor (beta chain) was sequenced within a study of beta chain features in type 1 diabetes. Sequenced material consisted of expressed TCRB transcripts (all of the isolated RNA was reverse transcribed). Only in-frame clones appear in the TCRdb table, and some are missing; sequencing was by immunoSEQ multiplex PCR. The sample holds 100,000 to 150,000 clones, 9% seen once. To note about this clone: Its antigen remains unidentified.

The CDR3 has 11 amino acids. Germline-derived CDR1 and CDR2 are SQVTM and ANQGSEA. Trimming pared 6 bases from V and 3 bases from J, leaving 7 bases between. Study-wide findings and caveats: High TCR expression in some cells could lead to their over-representation in cDNA sequencing. Healthy donors had naive, central memory and Treg TCRB repertoires that appeared less similar than those seen among patients. TCRB CDR3s from Type 1 diabetes patients were moderately but significantly shorter in all four CD4+ subsets.

Sequences were obtained from central memory CD4+ T cells from blood. This chain links TRBV29-1 with TRBJ2-3; D uncertain. This clonotype was obtained from a man aged 30-40 years with type 1 diabetes. CDR3 sequence (DNA): TGCAGCGTAAGAGTGACAGATACGCAGTATTTT. Encoded protein: CSVRVTDTQYF.